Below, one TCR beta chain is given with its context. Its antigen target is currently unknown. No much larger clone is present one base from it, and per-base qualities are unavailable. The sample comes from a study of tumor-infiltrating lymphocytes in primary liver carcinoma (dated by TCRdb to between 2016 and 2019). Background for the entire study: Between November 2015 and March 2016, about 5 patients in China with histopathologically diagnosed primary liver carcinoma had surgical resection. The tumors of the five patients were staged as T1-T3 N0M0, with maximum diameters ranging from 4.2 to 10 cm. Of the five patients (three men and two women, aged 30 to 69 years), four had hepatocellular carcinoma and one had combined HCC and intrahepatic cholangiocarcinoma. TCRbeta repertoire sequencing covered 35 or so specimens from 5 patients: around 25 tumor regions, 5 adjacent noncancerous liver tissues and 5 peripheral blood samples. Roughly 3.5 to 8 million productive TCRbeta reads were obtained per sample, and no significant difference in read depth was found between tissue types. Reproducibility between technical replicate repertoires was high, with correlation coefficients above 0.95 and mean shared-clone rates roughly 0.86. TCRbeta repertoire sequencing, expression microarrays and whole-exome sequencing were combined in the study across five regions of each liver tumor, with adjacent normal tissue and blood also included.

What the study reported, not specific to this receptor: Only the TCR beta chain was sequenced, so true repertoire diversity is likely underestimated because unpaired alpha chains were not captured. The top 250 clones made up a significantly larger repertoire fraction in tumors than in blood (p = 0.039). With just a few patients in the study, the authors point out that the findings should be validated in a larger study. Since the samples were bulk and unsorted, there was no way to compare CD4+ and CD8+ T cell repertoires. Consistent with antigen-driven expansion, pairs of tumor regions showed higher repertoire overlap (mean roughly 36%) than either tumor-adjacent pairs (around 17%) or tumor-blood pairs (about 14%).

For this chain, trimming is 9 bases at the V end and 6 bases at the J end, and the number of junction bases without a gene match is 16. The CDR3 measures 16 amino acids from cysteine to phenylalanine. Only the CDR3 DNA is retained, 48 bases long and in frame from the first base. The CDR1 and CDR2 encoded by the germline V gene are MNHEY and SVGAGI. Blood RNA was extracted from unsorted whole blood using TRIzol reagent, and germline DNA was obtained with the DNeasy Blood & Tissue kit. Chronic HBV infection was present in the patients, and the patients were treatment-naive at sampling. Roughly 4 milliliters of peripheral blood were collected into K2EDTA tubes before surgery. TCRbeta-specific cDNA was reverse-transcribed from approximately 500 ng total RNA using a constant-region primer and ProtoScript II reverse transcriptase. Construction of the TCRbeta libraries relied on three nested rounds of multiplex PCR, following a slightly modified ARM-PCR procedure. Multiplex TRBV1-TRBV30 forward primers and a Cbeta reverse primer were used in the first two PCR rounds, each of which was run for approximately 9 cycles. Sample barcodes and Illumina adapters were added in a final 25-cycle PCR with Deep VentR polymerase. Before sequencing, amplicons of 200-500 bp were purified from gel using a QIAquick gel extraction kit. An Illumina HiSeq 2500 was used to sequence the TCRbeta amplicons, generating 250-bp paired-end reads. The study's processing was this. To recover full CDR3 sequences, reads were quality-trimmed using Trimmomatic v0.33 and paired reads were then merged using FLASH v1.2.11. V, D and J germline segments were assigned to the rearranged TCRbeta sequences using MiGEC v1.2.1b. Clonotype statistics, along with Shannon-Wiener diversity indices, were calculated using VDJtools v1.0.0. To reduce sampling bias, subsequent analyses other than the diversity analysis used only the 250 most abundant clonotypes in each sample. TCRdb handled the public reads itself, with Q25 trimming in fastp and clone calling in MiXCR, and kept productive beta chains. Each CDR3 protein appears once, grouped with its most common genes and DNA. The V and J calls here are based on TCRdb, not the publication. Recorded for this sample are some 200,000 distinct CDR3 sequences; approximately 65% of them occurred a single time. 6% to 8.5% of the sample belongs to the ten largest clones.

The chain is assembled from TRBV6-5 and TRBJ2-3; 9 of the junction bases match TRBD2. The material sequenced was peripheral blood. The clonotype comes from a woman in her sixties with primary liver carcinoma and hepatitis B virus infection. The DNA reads TGTGCCAGTAGCCCATTGCGAGCGGGAGGAGGGGATACGCAGTATTTT. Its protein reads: CASSPLRAGGGDTQYF.